Detailed here is one T cell receptor (beta chain). Its target is not known. Trimming pared 5 bases from V and 10 bases from J, leaving 14 bases between. The CDR3 has 13 amino acids. From germline, CDR1 is SGHTA and CDR2 FQGNSA. The data derive from a study of cytomegalovirus exposure and HLA in healthy donors. General study points: A later analysis found that most CMV-associated TCR beta chains appeared HLA-restricted.

Primers: 60 Vbeta forward and 13 Jbeta reverse. TCRdb keeps only in-frame clones here, not all; method: immunoSEQ multiplex PCR. The sample data list about 150,000 clones. Material: PBMCs. The chain couples TRBV7-2 to TRBJ1-4; D perhaps matches TRBD1 (5 bases). The origin of this receptor is a man under 40 in good health and CMV-seronegative. CDR3 sequence reads: CASSPVRGGKLFF. The CDR3 coding sequence is TGTGCCAGCAGCCCAGTTAGGGGCGGAAAACTGTTTTTT.